The 23 T cell receptor beta chains in this list originate from one sample, sequenced in a study of OX40 agonist ivuxolimab in advanced cancers. Some clones are missing from TCRdb's copy, which holds only in-frame ones; the method was immunoSEQ multiplex PCR. The profile shows some 19,000 clones, about 90% of them singletons. Sequencing used CD4+ or CD8+ T cells sorted from blood, obtained in a trial of the OX40 agonist ivuxolimab. The receptors here all came from an adult with an advanced solid tumor such as melanoma, head and neck, liver or kidney cancer.

This chain connects TRBV27 to TRBJ1-5; no clear D gene. V gave up 6 bases and J gave up 0 bases, with 6 bases separating them. This CDR3 is 13 amino acids long. Germline V lookup: CDR1 MNHEY, CDR2 SMNVEV (reference sequence). The CDR3 coding sequence is TGTGCCAGCAGAGACTATAGCAATCAGCCCCAGCATTTT. This sequence encodes CASRDYSNQPQHF.

The chain combines TRBV13 with TRBJ1-1, with D uncertain. With 0 bases removed from V and 4 bases from J, the gap between germline ends came to 18 bases. The CDR3 contains 17 residues. CDR1 is PRHDT and CDR2 is FYEKMQ in the germline V gene (reference sequence). The CDR3: CASSLGRSYTEGTEAFF. DNA for the CDR3: TGTGCCAGCAGCTTAGGCCGATCCTACACGGAAGGCACTGAAGCTTTCTTT.

This chain links TRBV4-3 with TRBJ2-7; 7 bases map to TRBD2. Germline V CDR1 and CDR2: LGHNA, YSLEER. This CDR3 has 15 residues. With V trimmed by 6 bases and J by 3 bases, 11 bases remained unmatched. The CDR3 DNA follows: TGCGCCAGCAGTCCAGAGGAGGGAGGGCTCTACGAGCAGTACTTC. Amino acid sequence: CASSPEEGGLYEQYF.

This chain joins TRBV4-2 and TRBJ2-7; TRBD2 might be the D (6 bases). From germline, CDR1 is LGHNA and CDR2 YNFKEQ. This CDR3 region has 15 residues. Between the trimmed V and J ends, which lost 0 bases and 5 bases, there was a span of 14 bases. CDR3 region: CASSQDDGSRNEQYF. Here the CDR3 DNA reads TGTGCCAGCAGCCAAGATGACGGGAGTAGGAACGAGCAGTACTTC.

The J gene is TRBJ2-1, the V gene TRBV28, with 12 bases identical to TRBD1. The CDR3 has 16 residues. Trimming removed 5 bases from V and 3 bases from J; junction bases left unmatched: 5. CDR1 is MDHEN and CDR2 is SYDVKM in the germline V gene. CDR3 residues: CASSIGTGGSYNEQFF. The CDR3 coding sequence is TGTGCCAGCAGTATAGGGACAGGGGGCAGCTACAATGAGCAGTTCTTC.

V is TRBV4-3 and J is TRBJ1-3; no clear D. V was trimmed by 0 bases and J by 4 bases, leaving 10 bases between them. This CDR3 spans 15 amino acids. Germline V gene lookup returns CDR1 LGHNA and CDR2 YSLEER. The CDR3 coding sequence is TGCGCCAGCAGCCAAGATCCGGCAGTGGGAAACACCATATATTTT. It specifies CASSQDPAVGNTIYF.

This chain uses TRBV29-1 with TRBJ2-2; TRBD1 aligns across 10 bases. V shed 6 bases and J 4 bases; nucleotides not matched to a gene: 8. Germline V lookup: CDR1 SQVTM, CDR2 ANQGSEA. This CDR3 has 15 residues. CDR3 residues: CSVSGTGVPTGELFF. The CDR3 DNA sequence: TGCAGCGTCTCCGGGACAGGGGTACCCACCGGGGAGCTGTTTTTT.

This sequence joins TRBV2 and TRBJ1-1, with D possibly TRBD1 on 5 matching bases. This CDR3 region has 13 residues. Germline CDR1 is SNHLY and CDR2 is FYNNEI. V lost 2 bases to trimming and J lost 6 bases, with 10 bases between them. Written as DNA, the CDR3 is TGTGCCAGCAGTGAACAGGGTTTAGCTGAAGCTTTCTTT. Encoded protein: CASSEQGLAEAFF. The entire variable domain, with the rest obtained from reference TRBV2 and TRBJ1-1, is as follows: EPEVTQTPSHQVTQMGQEVILRCVPISNHLYFYWYRQILGQKVEFLVSFYNNEISEKSEIFDDQFSVERPDGSNFTLKIRSTKLEDSAMYFCASSEQGLAEAFFGQGTRLTVV.

The genes are TRBV7-9 and TRBJ2-7; D uncertain. CDR1 is SEHNR and CDR2 is FQNEAQ in the germline V gene (reference sequence). Trimming cost V 0 bases and J 2 bases, with 8 bases left between them. The CDR3 is 14 amino acids. The CDR3, as DNA: TGTGCCAGCAGCTTAGCGGTGGGCCCCTACGAGCAGTACTTC. Translating it yields CASSLAVGPYEQYF.

The J gene is TRBJ2-2, the V gene TRBV9; D unclear. V was trimmed by 5 bases and J by 2 bases, leaving 4 bases between them. There are 12 residues in the CDR3. Germline lookup yields CDR1 SGDLS and CDR2 YYNGEE. The CDR3 region is CASSLNTGELFF. The CDR3 DNA follows: TGTGCCAGCAGTCTAAACACCGGGGAGCTGTTTTTT.

The chain links TRBV7-9 to TRBJ1-2; D gene unclear. The CDR3 is made up of 15 amino acids. The V and J ends lost 3 bases and 0 bases respectively, with 11 bases between them. Germline CDR1 is SEHNR and CDR2 is FQNEAQ (reference sequence). Written as DNA, the CDR3 is TGTGCCAGCAGCTTCAACAGTTACTCTAACTATGGCTACACCTTC. It translates to CASSFNSYSNYGYTF.

The rearrangement uses TRBV2 and TRBJ1-5; D is unresolved. The V gene lost 0 bases and the J gene lost 3 bases, with 6 bases spanning the gap. The CDR3 has 14 residues. Germline assignment: CDR1 SNHLY and CDR2 FYNNEI. CDR3 residues: CASSEAGLNQPQHF. CDR3 nucleotides: TGTGCCAGCAGTGAAGCGGGCCTCAATCAGCCCCAGCATTTT.

V is TRBV19 and J is TRBJ2-7, with D perhaps being TRBD1 or TRBD2 (6 bases each). The ends were cut back, 3 bases at V and 2 bases at J, with 20 bases in the middle. The CDR3 has 17 amino acids. Germline CDR1 LNHDA, CDR2 SQIVND (reference sequence). The CDR3 reads CASSISGHRDLPYEQYF. The CDR3 DNA follows: TGTGCCAGTAGTATTTCGGGACACCGGGACTTACCCTACGAGCAGTACTTC.

The chain uses TRBV9 and TRBJ1-2; 9 nucleotides align to TRBD1. The CDR3 is made up of 14 amino acids. Germline V gene data show CDR1 as SGDLS and CDR2 as YYNGEE. V shed 4 bases, J shed 8 bases, and the junction held 9 bases outside the gene matches. Written as DNA, the CDR3 is TGTGCCAGCAGCCCATCGGACAGGGGAAGAGGCTACACCTTC. Protein: CASSPSDRGRGYTF.

The V call is TRBV6-1, the J call TRBJ1-6; D unresolved. The length of the CDR3 is 17 residues. V gave up 0 bases and J gave up 2 bases, with 11 bases separating them. CDR1 and CDR2 from the germline V gene are MNHNS and SASEGT. DNA of the CDR3: TGTGCCAGCAGTGAAGCGCGGCCCAGGACCTATAATTCACCCCTCCACTTT. It yields the protein CASSEARPRTYNSPLHF.

The gene calls are TRBV6-5 and TRBJ2-1, with TRBD2 identical over 11 bases. CDR3 size: 16 residues. CDR1 and CDR2 (germline): MNHEY, SVGAGI. V was pared by 0 bases and J by 4 bases, with 2 bases of the junction left unmatched. The CDR3 sequence: CASSYSLAGGYNEQFF. For the CDR3, the DNA is TGTGCCAGCAGTTACTCGCTAGCGGGAGGTTACAATGAGCAGTTCTTC.

There are a few counts of this clone. This chain connects TRBV4-1 to TRBJ2-2; a weak D match, TRBD1 (5 bases). CDR1 is MGHRA and CDR2 is YSYEKL in the germline V gene. The CDR3 consists of 14 residues. V lost 4 bases, J lost 4 bases, and 10 bases lay in between. The CDR3 region is CASSLGARTGELFF. CDR3 nucleotides: TGCGCCAGCAGCCTAGGGGCTCGCACCGGGGAGCTGTTTTTT.

The CDR3: CASSVGGGETQYF. For the CDR3, the DNA is TGTGCCAGCAGCGTAGGGGGCGGGGAGACCCAGTACTTC. The rearrangement links TRBV9 to TRBJ2-5; D might be TRBD1 or TRBD2, each matching 5 bases. This CDR3 has 13 amino acids. The V gene lost 0 bases and the J gene lost 5 bases, with 8 bases spanning the gap. Germline CDR1 and CDR2: SGDLS and YYNGEE. The full variable domain, in which reference TRBV9 and TRBJ2-5 provide the parts outside the CDR3, is DSGVTQTPKHLITATGQRVTLRCSPRSGDLSVYWYQQSLDQGLQFLIQYYNGEERAKGNILERFSAQQFPDLHSELNLSSLELGDSALYFCASSVGGGETQYFGPGTRLLVL.

This chain's CDR3 is CASSQGQGGRFYEQYF. For the CDR3, the DNA is TGCGCCAGCAGCCAAGGGCAGGGCGGGAGATTCTACGAGCAGTACTTC. The rearrangement joins TRBV4-1 to TRBJ2-7; 7 positions match TRBD2. Germline CDR1 and CDR2: MGHRA and YSYEKL. Trimming took 1 base from V and 3 from J; bases not matched to a gene: 9. The CDR3 spans 16 residues.

A few counts support this clone. The chain employs TRBV9 and TRBJ1-4; D remains ambiguous. The V and J ends lost 4 bases and 6 bases respectively, with 13 bases between them. Germline V gene lookup returns CDR1 SGDLS and CDR2 YYNGEE. CDR3 size: 14 residues. The CDR3 loop is CASSSTSGDEKLFF. The CDR3 region has the DNA TGTGCCAGCAGCTCTACTTCGGGAGATGAAAAACTGTTTTTT.

The V call is TRBV19, the J call TRBJ1-1; TRBD1 is a possible D gene (5 bases). There are 12 residues in the CDR3. Per germline, CDR1 LNHDA and CDR2 SQIVND (reference sequence). The V end lost 9 bases, the J end lost 8 bases, and 16 bases lay between the germline ends. CDR3 sequence (DNA): TGTGCCAGCAGGCAGGGTAACCAAGAAGCTTTCTTT. Translated: CASRQGNQEAFF.

This clone appeared a single time. V is TRBV4-3 and J is TRBJ2-1, with D perhaps matching TRBD2 (6 bases). Deletions cut 4 bases from V and 7 bases from J, with 11 bases between. The CDR3 runs to 13 residues. The germline V gene encodes CDR1 LGHNA and CDR2 YSLEER. The DNA of the CDR3 is TGCGCCAGCAGCCGAGGGACTTCTAATGAGCAGTTCTTC. Translation: CASSRGTSNEQFF.

In this sample, this clone is medium-sized (0.01 to 0.1%). The identical CDR3 is also encoded by other nucleotide sequences in the sample. V usage is TRBV27 and J usage is TRBJ2-7, with D perhaps TRBD1 (6 bases). The CDR3 consists of 13 residues. Deletions cut 5 bases from V and 3 bases from J, with 11 bases between. The germline gives CDR1 MNHEY, CDR2 SMNVEV (reference sequence). The CDR3 sequence is CASSPGQGYEQYF. As DNA, the CDR3 is TGTGCCAGCAGTCCGGGACAAGGCTACGAGCAGTACTTC.